One and the same sample provided the 30 T cell receptor beta chains below, sequenced in a study of CD4 T cells in relation to SARS-CoV-2 and coronaviruses. The antigens for these receptors are not known. Clones were read by immunoSEQ multiplex PCR, and TCRdb kept only the in-frame ones, dropping some. The data contain about 31,000 clones, under 80% of them singletons. Sample: memory CD4+ T cells from PBMCs, cultured in vitro. The receptors stem from an adult with COVID-19.

This clone was recorded a few times. The CDR3 region has the DNA TGCGCCAGCAGCTTGGTCCGGGGCGTGGAGGAAAAACTGTTTTTT. It specifies CASSLVRGVEEKLFF. The rearrangement uses TRBV5-1 and TRBJ1-4; a weak D match, TRBD1 (5 bases). The CDR3 is 15 amino acids. Germline V CDR1 and CDR2: SGHRS, YFSETQ. V gave up 0 bases and J gave up 8 bases, with 14 bases separating them.

The genes are TRBV27 and TRBJ2-1; 10 nucleotides agree with TRBD2. CDR3 length: 12 amino acids. V lost 8 bases, J lost 7 bases, and 2 bases stayed unmatched. Germline CDR1 reads MNHEY; CDR2 reads SMNVEV (reference sequence). The CDR3 DNA is TGTGCCAGCGGACTAGCGGAGAATGAGCAGTTCTTC. Protein sequence: CASGLAENEQFF.

This rearrangement joins TRBV6-2 or TRBV6-3 to TRBJ2-7; weak D call: TRBD1 (6 bases). The CDR3 has 14 residues. Trimming stripped 6 bases from V and 3 bases from J, with 15 bases between. CDR1 is MNHEY, CDR2 SVGEGT, per germline. The CDR3 coding sequence is TGTGCCAGCAGCCCGCCGCAGGGGCGCTACGAGCAGTACTTC. Translated: CASSPPQGRYEQYF.

The CDR3 region is CASSWGRTGELFF. The CDR3 DNA is TGTGCCAGCAGTTGGGGGCGGACCGGGGAGCTGTTTTTT. The genes are TRBV28 and TRBJ2-2; D might be TRBD1 (6 bases). Germline CDR1 is MDHEN and CDR2 is SYDVKM. V lost 4 bases and J lost 5, with 8 bases in between. This CDR3 is 13 amino acids long. Full variable domain (missing parts from reference TRBV28 and TRBJ2-2): DVKVTQSSRYLVKRTGEKVFLECVQDMDHENMFWYRQDPGLGLRLIYFSYDVKMKEKGDIPEGYSVSREKKERFSLILESASTNQTSMYLCASSWGRTGELFFGEGSRLTVL.

This CDR3 reads CASRAAPDVSYEQYF. The CDR3 DNA is TGTGCCAGCAGAGCCGCTCCGGACGTATCCTACGAGCAGTACTTC. The genes are TRBV27 and TRBJ2-7; D is ambiguous. Germline loops: CDR1 MNHEY, CDR2 SMNVEV (reference sequence). V shed 6 bases and J shed 1 base, with 16 bases lying between them. The CDR3 is made up of 15 amino acids.

The chain combines TRBV5-1 with TRBJ2-1; 11 bases line up with TRBD2. This CDR3 has 12 amino acids. Germline values: CDR1 SGHRS, CDR2 YFSETQ. V was clipped by 2 bases and J by 13 bases; unmatched bases: 2. CDR3 nucleotide sequence: TGCGCCAGCAGCTTTACTAGCGGGAGACAGTTCTTC. Amino acids: CASSFTSGRQFF.

This clone was detected only once. Different DNA sequences within this sample yield the same CDR3. V usage is TRBV3-1 (or the pseudogene TRBV3-2) and J usage is TRBJ2-7; D not resolved. The V end lost 4 bases, the J end lost 6 bases, and 13 bases lay between the germline ends. Germline lookup yields CDR1 LGHDT and CDR2 YNNKEL (reference sequence). CDR3 length: 13 residues. The CDR3: CASSLRDSLEQYF. In DNA form, the CDR3 reads TGTGCCAGCAGCCTAAGGGATTCTCTCGAGCAGTACTTC.

The chain combines TRBV3-1 (or the pseudogene TRBV3-2) with TRBJ2-2; the D call may be TRBD1 or TRBD2 (5 bases each). CDR3 size: 17 residues. V was trimmed by 1 base and J by 3 bases, leaving 15 bases between them. Germline assignment: CDR1 LGHDT and CDR2 YNNKEL (reference sequence). For the CDR3, the DNA is TGTGCCAGCAGCCAAGGGTTTGTGGGGCGGGACACCGGGGAGCTGTTTTTT. This gives the protein CASSQGFVGRDTGELFF.

This chain joins TRBV14 and TRBJ2-3; the D is unclear. Trimming removed 1 base from V and 4 bases from J, with 3 bases in between. Looked up from germline, CDR1 is SGHDN and CDR2 is FVKESK. The CDR3 has 12 residues. The CDR3 region has the DNA TGTGCCAGCAGCCAAGTTGCAGATACGCAGTATTTT. It is translated as CASSQVADTQYF.

The chain uses TRBV19 and TRBJ1-2; D is uncertain. Trimming left V 5 bases short and J 8 bases short, with 15 bases between. Germline V CDR1 and CDR2: LNHDA, SQIVND (reference sequence). The CDR3 covers 13 residues. CDR3 bases: TGTGCCAGTAGTCCCTCGTTCCGGAGCGGCTACACCTTC. Amino acid sequence: CASSPSFRSGYTF.

This clone has a handful of counts. The V gene is TRBV19, the J gene TRBJ1-4; D may be TRBD1 (6 bases). The CDR3 runs to 13 residues. The germline V and J ends were trimmed by 5 bases and 8 bases, with 12 bases remaining between them. Germline lookup yields CDR1 LNHDA and CDR2 SQIVND (reference sequence). The CDR3 nucleotides are TGTGCCAGTAGTTCGACAGGAGGGGAAAAACTGTTTTTT. Amino acid sequence: CASSSTGGEKLFF.

This chain joins TRBV10-3 and TRBJ2-5, with D unclear. CDR1 and CDR2 from the germline V gene are ENHRY and SYGVKD. Deletions cut 3 bases from V and 5 bases from J, with 10 bases between. CDR3 size: 13 residues. The CDR3 sequence: CAISDFADETQYF. The CDR3 region has the DNA TGTGCCATCAGTGACTTTGCAGATGAGACCCAGTACTTC.

This clone has only one observation. The rearrangement joins TRBV5-1 to TRBJ2-5; possibly TRBD1 or TRBD2 for D (5 bases each). The length of the CDR3 is 19 residues. Looked up from germline, CDR1 is SGHRS and CDR2 is YFSETQ. V was shortened by 5 bases and J by 5 bases, with 31 bases between the two germline ends. The CDR3 nucleotides are TGCGCCAGCAGTTTTGGCATATCGGGGCTCCAGAGCGTGTTTGAGACCCAGTACTTC. This codes for CASSFGISGLQSVFETQYF. The full variable domain, with the rest looked up from reference TRBV5-1 and TRBJ2-5, is KAGVTQTPRYLIKTRGQQVTLSCSPISGHRSVSWYQQTPGQGLQFLFEYFSETQRNKGNFPGRFSGRQFSNSRSEMNVSTLELGDSALYLCASSFGISGLQSVFETQYFGPGTRLLVL.

In this sample, this clone turned up a few times. The gene calls are TRBV28 and TRBJ1-1, with D possibly being TRBD1 (6 bases). This CDR3 comprises 11 residues. From germline, CDR1 is MDHEN and CDR2 SYDVKM. Deletions cut 8 bases from V and 12 bases from J, with 16 bases between. DNA for the CDR3: TGTGCCAGCGCATTACAGGGTCGGACTTTCTTT. It specifies CASALQGRTFF. Looking up the rest from reference TRBV28 and TRBJ1-1 gives the full variable domain: DVKVTQSSRYLVKRTGEKVFLECVQDMDHENMFWYRQDPGLGLRLIYFSYDVKMKEKGDIPEGYSVSREKKERFSLILESASTNQTSMYLCASALQGRTFFGQGTRLTVV.

The chain employs TRBV7-2 and TRBJ2-5; the match to TRBD2 covers 8 bases. The CDR3 consists of 14 residues. In germline, CDR1 is SGHTA, CDR2 FQGNSA. J was trimmed by 5 bases and V by 4 bases; bases with no gene match: 6. CDR3 nucleotide sequence: TGTGCCAGCAGCTCTCGCTCGGGGGGGGAGACCCAGTACTTC. Its protein product is CASSSRSGGETQYF.

This clone was picked up a small number of times. V gene TRBV5-1 combines with J gene TRBJ1-2; no clear D. The CDR3 runs to 13 residues. V lost 3 bases, J lost 5 bases, and 11 bases lay in between. Germline CDR1 reads SGHRS; CDR2 reads YFSETQ. CDR3 in DNA: TGCGCCAGCAGCTCGACTAGCCCATATGGCTACACCTTC. This gives the protein CASSSTSPYGYTF.

V usage is TRBV7-9 and J usage is TRBJ1-5; D uncertain. Germline V CDR1 and CDR2: SEHNR, FQNEAQ (reference sequence). Deletions cut 3 bases from V and 4 bases from J, with 7 bases between. CDR3 length equals 13 residues. This chain's CDR3 is CASSLSENQPQHF. The CDR3 coding sequence is TGTGCCAGCAGCTTGTCAGAGAATCAGCCCCAGCATTTT.

The V and J genes are TRBV7-9 and TRBJ2-7; TRBD1 agrees at 8 bases. The CDR3 runs 13 residues. CDR1 is SEHNR and CDR2 is FQNEAQ in the germline V gene (reference sequence). V gave up 5 bases and J gave up 5 bases; unmatched junction bases: 5. For the CDR3, the DNA is TGTGCCAGCAGCCGCCCGGACAGGGACGAGCAGTACTTC. The encoded protein is CASSRPDRDEQYF.

V and J are TRBV7-3 and TRBJ2-1; 13 nucleotides line up with TRBD2. Germline CDR1 reads SGHTA; CDR2 reads FQGTGA. The length of the CDR3 is 17 residues. The V segment lost 6 bases and the J segment 0 bases; nucleotides outside the gene matches: 5. CDR3 sequence: CASSPRTSGGSYNEQFF. The CDR3 DNA follows: TGTGCCAGCAGTCCGCGGACTAGCGGGGGCTCCTACAATGAGCAGTTCTTC.

The table lists this clone with a few counts. This chain uses TRBV9 with TRBJ2-1; TRBD2 matches at 13 bases. In germline, CDR1 is SGDLS, CDR2 YYNGEE. There are 16 residues in the CDR3. Trimming removed 3 bases from V and 10 bases from J; junction bases left unmatched: 10. The chain's CDR3 is CASSALLAGGPFEQFF. The CDR3 DNA follows: TGTGCCAGCAGCGCGTTACTAGCGGGAGGGCCCTTCGAGCAGTTCTTC.

The chain recombines TRBV4-1 with TRBJ2-7; TRBD2 is a possible D gene (5 bases). The germline V gene has CDR1 MGHRA and CDR2 YSYEKL. The V and J ends lost 4 bases and 1 base respectively, with 11 bases between them. CDR3 length: 14 amino acids. The CDR3 coding sequence is TGCGCCAGCAGCCGCCAGCGGTATTCCTACGAGCAGTACTTC. Translated: CASSRQRYSYEQYF.

This clone has more than one count but fewer than ten. This sequence joins TRBV19 and TRBJ1-2; 9 positions agree with TRBD1. Trimming removed 9 bases from V and 5 bases from J; junction bases left unmatched: 4. CDR1 is LNHDA, CDR2 SQIVND, per germline (reference sequence). The CDR3 length is 12 residues. The CDR3 reads CARTGTGYGYTF. DNA of the CDR3: TGTGCCAGAACCGGGACAGGGTATGGCTACACCTTC.

J is TRBJ2-5 and V is TRBV10-3; D is possibly TRBD1 or TRBD2 (5 bases each). This CDR3 is 14 amino acids long. The ends were cut back, 6 bases at V and 1 base at J, with 12 bases in the middle. The germline V gene encodes CDR1 ENHRY and CDR2 SYGVKD. This CDR3 reads CAIRRDGFQETQYF. The CDR3 DNA follows: TGTGCCATCAGACGGGACGGCTTCCAAGAGACCCAGTACTTC.

V and J are TRBV11-2 and TRBJ2-6; D is possibly TRBD1 (5 bases). Trimming shortened V by 5 bases and J by 0 bases, and 17 bases separated the two germline ends. In germline, CDR1 is SGHAT, CDR2 FQNNGV. This CDR3 contains 18 residues. The CDR3 DNA reads TGTGCCAGCAGCCCCACCAACGGACAAAGCTCTGGGGCCAACGTCCTGACTTTC. It translates to CASSPTNGQSSGANVLTF.

As DNA, the CDR3 is TGTGCCAGCGGTTCGAGGGGGGGGACAGATACGCAGTATTTT. This sequence encodes CASGSRGGTDTQYF. This chain joins TRBV6-2 or TRBV6-3 and TRBJ2-3; perhaps TRBD2 as D (7 bases). CDR1 is MNHEY, CDR2 SVGEGT, per germline. V was cut by 8 bases and J by 3 bases, with 15 bases left in between. The CDR3 sequence is 14 residues long.

V usage is TRBV15 and J usage is TRBJ2-3; possible D gene TRBD1, 6 bases. This CDR3 comprises 17 residues. With 0 bases removed from V and 5 bases from J, the gap between germline ends came to 18 bases. Per germline, CDR1 LNHNV and CDR2 YYDKDF (reference sequence). DNA of the CDR3: TGTGCCACCAGCAGAGATCGGATGCAGGGGAGTGGAGATACGCAGTATTTT. Translated, it gives CATSRDRMQGSGDTQYF. The full variable domain, its missing parts supplied by reference TRBV15 and TRBJ2-3, is DAMVIQNPRYQVTQFGKPVTLSCSQTLNHNVMYWYQQKSSQAPKLLFHYYDKDFNNEADTPDNFQSRRPNTSFCFLDIRSPGLGDTAMYLCATSRDRMQGSGDTQYFGPGTRLTVL.

The rearrangement uses TRBV28 and TRBJ1-2, with 7 bases aligning to TRBD1. This CDR3 is 15 amino acids long. V lost 4 bases, J lost 3 bases, and 8 bases stayed unmatched. Germline CDR1 and CDR2: MDHEN and SYDVKM. CDR3 residues: CASSSRGTGDYGYTF. The CDR3 DNA reads TGTGCCAGCAGTTCTAGGGGTACAGGGGACTATGGCTACACCTTC.

This clone was detected once. This sequence joins TRBV7-3 and TRBJ2-5, with no clear D. Looked up from germline, CDR1 is SGHTA and CDR2 is FQGTGA. This CDR3 region has 13 residues. Trimming stripped 5 bases from V and 3 bases from J, with 10 bases between. The CDR3 nucleotides are TGTGCCAGCAGCCTAGACTTAAAAGAGACCCAGTACTTC. Translation gives CASSLDLKETQYF.

The rearrangement joins TRBV7-8 to TRBJ2-7; D is perhaps TRBD2 (6 bases). Germline V gene lookup returns CDR1 SGHVS and CDR2 FQNEAQ. This CDR3 has 18 residues. Trimming took off 5 bases at V and 3 bases at J, with 26 bases between the two ends. The CDR3 region has the DNA TGTGCCAGCAGCCCCCCGGGGTCTGGCGGGATAGGTTTCTACGAGCAGTACTTC. Encoded protein: CASSPPGSGGIGFYEQYF.

The rearrangement uses TRBV9 and TRBJ2-6, with TRBD2 as a possible D gene (5 bases). The CDR3 is 18 amino acids. Germline loops: CDR1 SGDLS, CDR2 YYNGEE. Trimming stripped 4 bases from V and 0 bases from J, with 17 bases between. CDR3 region: CASSPRAEFISGANVLTF. CDR3 nucleotide sequence: TGTGCCAGCAGCCCGCGAGCGGAATTTATCTCTGGGGCCAACGTCCTGACTTTC.